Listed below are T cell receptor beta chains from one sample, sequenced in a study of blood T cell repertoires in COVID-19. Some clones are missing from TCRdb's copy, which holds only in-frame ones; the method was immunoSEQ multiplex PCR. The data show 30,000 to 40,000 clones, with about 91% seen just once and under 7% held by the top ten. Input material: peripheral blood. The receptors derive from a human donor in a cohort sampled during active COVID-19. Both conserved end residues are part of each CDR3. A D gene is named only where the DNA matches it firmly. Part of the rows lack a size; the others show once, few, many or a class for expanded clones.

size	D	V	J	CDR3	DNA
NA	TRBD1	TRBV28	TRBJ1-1	CASSSGTGHLEAFF	TGTGCCAGCAGTTCCGGGACAGGGCACTTAGAAGCTTTCTTT
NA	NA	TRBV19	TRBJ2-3	CASRRSTDTQYF	TGTGCCAGTAGGCGCAGCACAGATACGCAGTATTTT
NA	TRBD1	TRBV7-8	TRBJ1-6	CASSLTRQGPSPLHF	TGTGCCAGCAGCTTAACGCGACAGGGGCCCTCACCCCTCCACTTT
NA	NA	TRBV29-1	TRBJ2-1	CSVGEGIEFF	NA
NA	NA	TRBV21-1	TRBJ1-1	CASSTRGGHSNTEAFF	TGTGCCAGCAGCACCCGGGGAGGACACTCGAACACTGAAGCTTTCTTT
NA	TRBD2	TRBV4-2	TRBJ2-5	CASSQDPVLAGGSGSETQYF	TGTGCCAGCAGCCAAGATCCGGTCCTAGCGGGGGGTTCTGGGTCAGAGACCCAGTACTTC
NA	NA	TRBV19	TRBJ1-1	CASSIVGGLGAFF	TGTGCCAGTAGTATAGTGGGGGGGCTTGGAGCTTTCTTT
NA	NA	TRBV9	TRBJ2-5	CASSLTGETQYF	TGTGCCAGCAGCCTCACGGGGGAGACCCAGTACTTC
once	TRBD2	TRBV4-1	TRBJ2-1	CASTPAGGEYNEQFF	TGCGCCAGCACCCCTGCTGGGGGGGAATACAATGAGCAGTTCTTC
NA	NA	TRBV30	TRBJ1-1	CAWSFLGLEAFF	TGTGCCTGGAGTTTCTTAGGACTTGAAGCTTTCTTT
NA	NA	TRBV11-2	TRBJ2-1	CASSAHSRTPDEQFF	TGTGCCAGCAGCGCGCACTCCCGGACTCCCGATGAGCAGTTCTTC
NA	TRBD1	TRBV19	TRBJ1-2	CASRWTGTFYGYTF	TGTGCCAGTAGATGGACAGGGACTTTCTATGGCTACACCTTC
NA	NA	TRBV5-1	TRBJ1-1	CASSLAPIGGGELAFF	TGCGCCAGCAGCTTGGCTCCAATAGGGGGGGGCGAGCTAGCTTTCTTT
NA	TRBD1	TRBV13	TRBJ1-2	CASSLPTGTGGGYTF	TGTGCCAGCAGCTTACCGACCGGGACAGGGGGTGGCTACACCTTC
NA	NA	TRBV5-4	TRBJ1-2	CASSLDPSLSGGYTF	TGTGCCAGCAGCTTGGACCCATCTCTTTCCGGTGGCTACACCTTC
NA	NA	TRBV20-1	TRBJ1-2	CSASSFRGATAGYTF	TGCAGTGCTAGTTCCTTCCGGGGGGCCACAGCTGGCTACACCTTC
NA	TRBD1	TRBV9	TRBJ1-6	CASSVAGGNSPLHF	TGTGCCAGCAGCGTAGCAGGGGGCAATTCACCCCTCCACTTT
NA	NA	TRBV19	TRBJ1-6	CASSPRRGPNSPLHF	TGTGCCAGTAGTCCCCGTAGAGGGCCTAATTCACCCCTCCACTTT
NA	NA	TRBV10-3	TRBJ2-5	CAIGLDRGQETQYF	TGTGCCATCGGGTTGGATAGGGGACAAGAGACCCAGTACTTC
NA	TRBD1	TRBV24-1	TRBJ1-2	CATSDFRQGSYGYTF	TGTGCCACCAGTGATTTCCGACAGGGGAGCTATGGCTACACCTTC
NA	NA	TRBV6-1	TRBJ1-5	CASSESAGGPQHF	TGTGCCAGCAGTGAAAGTGCGGGAGGGCCCCAGCATTTT
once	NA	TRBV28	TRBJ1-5	CALAGGFNQPQHF	TGTGCCCTTGCGGGGGGGTTTAATCAGCCCCAGCATTTT
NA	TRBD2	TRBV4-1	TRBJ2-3	CASSQGSSGVDTQYF	TGCGCCAGCAGCCAAGGATCTAGCGGGGTAGATACGCAGTATTTT
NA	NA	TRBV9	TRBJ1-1	CASSPTGSEAFF	TGTGCCAGCAGCCCCACAGGTTCCGAAGCTTTCTTT
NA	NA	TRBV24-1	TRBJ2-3	CATSVADPSLDTQYF	TGTGCCACCAGTGTGGCAGATCCTTCGTTAGATACGCAGTATTTT
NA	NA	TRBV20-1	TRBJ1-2	CSASSGYGYTF	TGCAGTGCTAGCTCAGGGTATGGCTACACCTTC
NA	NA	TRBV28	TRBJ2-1	CASRPSGQSSYNEQFF	TGTGCCAGCAGACCCAGCGGGCAAAGCTCCTACAATGAGCAGTTCTTC
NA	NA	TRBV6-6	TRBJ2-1	CASSYQENEQFF	TGTGCCAGCAGTTACCAGGAAAATGAGCAGTTCTTC
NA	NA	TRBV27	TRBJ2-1	CASSLTLGVEQFF	TGTGCCAGCAGTCTTACCCTAGGGGTTGAGCAGTTCTTC
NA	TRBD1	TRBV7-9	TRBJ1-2	CASSRTGGGYGYTF	TGTGCCAGCAGCCGGACAGGGGGCGGCTATGGCTACACCTTC
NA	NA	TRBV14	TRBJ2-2	CASSQVSGITGELFF	TGTGCCAGCAGCCAAGTGTCGGGGATTACCGGGGAGCTGTTTTTT
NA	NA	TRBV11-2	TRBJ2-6	CASTPLGANVLTF	TGTGCCAGCACCCCCCTTGGGGCCAACGTCCTGACTTTC
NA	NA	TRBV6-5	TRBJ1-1	CASSYRGGPEAFF	TGTGCCAGCAGTTACAGGGGGGGGCCTGAAGCTTTCTTT
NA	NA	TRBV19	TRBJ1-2	CASRELGELRRGGYTF	TGTGCCAGTAGGGAACTTGGTGAACTCCGACGCGGGGGCTACACCTTC
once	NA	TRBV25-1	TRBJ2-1	CASSDQEYNEQFF	TGTGCCAGCAGTGATCAAGAGTACAATGAGCAGTTCTTC
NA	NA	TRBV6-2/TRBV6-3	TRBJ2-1	CASSYSTGYNEQFF	TGTGCCAGCAGTTACTCGACGGGTTACAATGAGCAGTTCTTC
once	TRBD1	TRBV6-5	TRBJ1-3	CASWDRVSGNTIYF	TGTGCCAGCTGGGACAGGGTCTCTGGAAACACCATATATTTT
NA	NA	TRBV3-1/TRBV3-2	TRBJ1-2	CASSQGQGGSYTF	TGTGCCAGCAGCCAAGGGCAGGGAGGGAGCTACACCTTC
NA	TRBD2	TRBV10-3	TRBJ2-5	CAIGTTPETQYF	TGTGCCATAGGGACTACCCCGGAGACCCAGTACTTC
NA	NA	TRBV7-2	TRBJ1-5	CASSEWTGGSNQPQHF	TGTGCCAGCAGCGAATGGACGGGGGGTAGCAATCAGCCCCAGCATTTT
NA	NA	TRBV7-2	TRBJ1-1	CASSFSARATEAFF	TGTGCCAGCAGCTTTTCGGCCAGGGCCACTGAAGCTTTCTTT
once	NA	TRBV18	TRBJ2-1	CASSPTDNEQFF	TGTGCCAGCTCACCAACTGACAATGAGCAGTTCTTC
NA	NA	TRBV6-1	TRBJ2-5	CASSDGGETQYF	TGTGCCAGCAGTGATGGGGGCGAGACCCAGTACTTC
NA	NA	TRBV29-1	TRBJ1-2	CSVREGGNYGYTF	TGCAGCGTACGAGAGGGAGGTAACTATGGCTACACCTTC
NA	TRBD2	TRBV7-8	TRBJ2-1	CASSLFVAGGPVGLNEQFF	TGTGCCAGCAGCTTGTTCGTGGCGGGAGGGCCGGTAGGGTTGAATGAGCAGTTCTTC
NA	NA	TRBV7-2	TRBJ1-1	CASSSDDRFGAFF	TGTGCCAGCAGCTCAGACGACAGGTTTGGAGCTTTCTTT